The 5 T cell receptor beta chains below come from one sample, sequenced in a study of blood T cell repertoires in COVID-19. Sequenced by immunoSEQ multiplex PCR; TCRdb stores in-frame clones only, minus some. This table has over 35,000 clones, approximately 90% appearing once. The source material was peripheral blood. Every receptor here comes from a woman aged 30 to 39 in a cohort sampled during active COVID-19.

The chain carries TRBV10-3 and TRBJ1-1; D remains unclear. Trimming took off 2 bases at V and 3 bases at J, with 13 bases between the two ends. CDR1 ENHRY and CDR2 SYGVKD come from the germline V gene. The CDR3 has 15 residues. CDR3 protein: CAISENDMFDTEAFF. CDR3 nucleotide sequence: TGTGCCATCAGTGAGAATGACATGTTTGACACTGAAGCTTTCTTT.

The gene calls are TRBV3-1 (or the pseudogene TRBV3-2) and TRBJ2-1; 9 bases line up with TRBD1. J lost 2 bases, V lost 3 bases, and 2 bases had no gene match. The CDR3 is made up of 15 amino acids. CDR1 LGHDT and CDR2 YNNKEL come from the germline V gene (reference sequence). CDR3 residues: CASSQTGGPYNEQFF. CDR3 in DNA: TGTGCCAGCAGCCAGACAGGGGGGCCCTACAATGAGCAGTTCTTC.

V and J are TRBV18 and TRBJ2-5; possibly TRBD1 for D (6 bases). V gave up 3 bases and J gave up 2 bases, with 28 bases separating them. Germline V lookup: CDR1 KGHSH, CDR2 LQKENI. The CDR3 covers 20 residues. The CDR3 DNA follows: TGTGCCAGCTCACCCCAAGGGATTCGAACAGGGAGAGGGCGACAAGAGACCCAGTACTTC. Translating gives CASSPQGIRTGRGRQETQYF.

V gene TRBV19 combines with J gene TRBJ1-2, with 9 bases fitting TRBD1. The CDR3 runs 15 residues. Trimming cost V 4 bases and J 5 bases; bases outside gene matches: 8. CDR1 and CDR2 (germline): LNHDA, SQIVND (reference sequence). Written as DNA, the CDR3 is TGTGCCAGTAGTACTCCGGACAGGGGCACTTATGGCTACACCTTC. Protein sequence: CASSTPDRGTYGYTF.

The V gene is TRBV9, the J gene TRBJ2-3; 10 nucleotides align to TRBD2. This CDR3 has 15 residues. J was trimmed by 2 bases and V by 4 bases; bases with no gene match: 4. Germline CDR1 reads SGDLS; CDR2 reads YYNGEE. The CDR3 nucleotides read TGTGCCAGCAGCCTTAGCGGGAGGAACACAGATACGCAGTATTTT. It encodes CASSLSGRNTDTQYF.